This TCR beta chain was identified in a study of blood T cell repertoires in COVID-19. Across the whole study: COVID-19 samples collected from the United States, Italy and Spain covered acute and convalescent phases. Sources were T cells, B-cell-depleted T cells, or PBMCs; the material itself was cDNA or gDNA.

As processed by the authors: How many nucleated cells were present was estimated from reference gene primer amplification. Generated by immunoSEQ multiplex PCR, the TCRdb table keeps only in-frame clones and is missing some. V, J and clone size derive from that table, while D and trimming were established from the DNA sequence. The data contain tens of thousands of clones, 88% of them seen just once; the ten biggest clones take up 7% to 10%. The CDR3 is 13 amino acids. The V gene's germline CDR1 is SGDLS and CDR2 YYNGEE. The V segment lost 3 bases and the J segment 4 bases; nucleotides outside the gene matches: 4.

The chain has TRBV9 and TRBJ2-7; 7 nucleotides match TRBD1. The source is a human donor in a cohort sampled during active COVID-19. The sequenced material came from peripheral blood. Here the CDR3 reads CASSAMTGYEQYF. The CDR3 nucleotides are TGTGCCAGCAGCGCCATGACAGGGTACGAGCAGTACTTC.